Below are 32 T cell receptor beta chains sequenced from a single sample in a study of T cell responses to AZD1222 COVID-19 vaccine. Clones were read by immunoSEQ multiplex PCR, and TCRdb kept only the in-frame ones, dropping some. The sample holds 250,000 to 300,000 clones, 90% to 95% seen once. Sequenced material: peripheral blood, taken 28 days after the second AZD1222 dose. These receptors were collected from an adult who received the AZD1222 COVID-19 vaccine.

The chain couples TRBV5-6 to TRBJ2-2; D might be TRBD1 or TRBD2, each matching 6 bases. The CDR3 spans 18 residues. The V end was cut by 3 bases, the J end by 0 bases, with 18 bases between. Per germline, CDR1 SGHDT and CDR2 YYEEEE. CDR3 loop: CASSWRGTGPTNTGELFF. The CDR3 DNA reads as TGTGCCAGCAGCTGGAGGGGGACGGGACCCACGAACACCGGGGAGCTGTTTTTT. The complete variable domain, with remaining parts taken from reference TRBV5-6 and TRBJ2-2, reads DAGVTQSPTHLIKTRGQQVTLRCSPKSGHDTVSWYQQALGQGPQFIFQYYEEEERQRGNFPDRFSGHQFPNYSSELNVNALLLGDSALYLCASSWRGTGPTNTGELFFGEGSRLTVL.

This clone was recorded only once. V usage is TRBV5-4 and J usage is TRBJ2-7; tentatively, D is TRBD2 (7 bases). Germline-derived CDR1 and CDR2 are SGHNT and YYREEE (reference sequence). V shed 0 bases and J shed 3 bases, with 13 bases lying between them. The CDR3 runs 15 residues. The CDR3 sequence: CASSLDFGGHYEQYF. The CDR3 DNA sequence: TGTGCCAGCAGCTTGGATTTCGGGGGGCACTACGAGCAGTACTTC.

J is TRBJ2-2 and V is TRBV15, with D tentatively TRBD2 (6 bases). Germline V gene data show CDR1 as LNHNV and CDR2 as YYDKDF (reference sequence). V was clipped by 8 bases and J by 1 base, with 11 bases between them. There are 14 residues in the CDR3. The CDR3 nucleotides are TGTGCCACCTCGGCGGGGCTGAACACCGGGGAGCTGTTTTTT. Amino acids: CATSAGLNTGELFF. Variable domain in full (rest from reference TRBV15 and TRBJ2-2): DAMVIQNPRYQVTQFGKPVTLSCSQTLNHNVMYWYQQKSSQAPKLLFHYYDKDFNNEADTPDNFQSRRPNTSFCFLDIRSPGLGDTAMYLCATSAGLNTGELFFGEGSRLTVL.

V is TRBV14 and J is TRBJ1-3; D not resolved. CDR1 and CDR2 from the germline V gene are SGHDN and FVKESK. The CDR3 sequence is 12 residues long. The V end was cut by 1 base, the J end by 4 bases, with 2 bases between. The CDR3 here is CASSQGGNTIYF. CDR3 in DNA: TGTGCCAGCAGCCAAGGCGGAAACACCATATATTTT.

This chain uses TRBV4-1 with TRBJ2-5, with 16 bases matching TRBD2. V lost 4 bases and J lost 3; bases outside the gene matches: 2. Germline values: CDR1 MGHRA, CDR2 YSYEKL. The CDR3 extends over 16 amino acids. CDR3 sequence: CASSRGTSGGEETQYF. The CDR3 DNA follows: TGCGCCAGCAGCCGCGGGACTAGCGGGGGGGAAGAGACCCAGTACTTC.

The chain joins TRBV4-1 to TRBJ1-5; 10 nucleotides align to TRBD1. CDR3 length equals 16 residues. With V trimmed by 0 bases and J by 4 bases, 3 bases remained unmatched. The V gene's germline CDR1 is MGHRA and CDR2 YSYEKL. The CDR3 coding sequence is TGCGCCAGCAGCCAAGAACCGGGACAGGGGAATCAGCCCCAGCATTTT. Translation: CASSQEPGQGNQPQHF.

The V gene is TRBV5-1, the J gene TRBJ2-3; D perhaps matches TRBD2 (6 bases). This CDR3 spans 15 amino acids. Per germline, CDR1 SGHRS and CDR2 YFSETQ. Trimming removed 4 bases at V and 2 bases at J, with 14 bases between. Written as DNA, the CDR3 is TGCGCCAGCAGCACCGGGACTTTATACACAGATACGCAGTATTTT. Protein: CASSTGTLYTDTQYF.

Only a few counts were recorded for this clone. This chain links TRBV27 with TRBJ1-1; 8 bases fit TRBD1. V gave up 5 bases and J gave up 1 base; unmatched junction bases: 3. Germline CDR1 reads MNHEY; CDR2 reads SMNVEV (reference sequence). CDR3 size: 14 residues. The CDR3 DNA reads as TGTGCCAGCAGTATTGACAGGGGGAACACTGAAGCTTTCTTT. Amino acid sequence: CASSIDRGNTEAFF.

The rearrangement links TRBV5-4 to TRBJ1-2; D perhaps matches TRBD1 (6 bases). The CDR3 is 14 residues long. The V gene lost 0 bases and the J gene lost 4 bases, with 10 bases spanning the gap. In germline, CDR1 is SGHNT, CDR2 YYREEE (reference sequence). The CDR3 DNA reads TGTGCCAGCAGCTTGGACAGGGCCACCTATGGCTACACCTTC. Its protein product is CASSLDRATYGYTF.

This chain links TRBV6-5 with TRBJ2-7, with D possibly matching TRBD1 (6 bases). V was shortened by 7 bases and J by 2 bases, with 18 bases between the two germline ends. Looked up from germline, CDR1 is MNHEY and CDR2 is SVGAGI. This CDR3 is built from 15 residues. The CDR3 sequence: CASTPQQGSTYEQYF. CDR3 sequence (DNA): TGTGCCAGCACACCCCAACAGGGAAGCACCTACGAGCAGTACTTC.

The DNA for the CDR3 is TGTGCCAGCAGCTTAGTCGGGGGGTCGAGTGAGCAGTTCTTC. This translates into CASSLVGGSSEQFF. The chain carries TRBV7-3 and TRBJ2-1; 7 positions agree with TRBD2. The CDR3 runs to 14 residues. Germline V gene data show CDR1 as SGHTA and CDR2 as FQGTGA. J gave up 9 bases and V 2 bases, and 7 bases lay outside the gene matches.

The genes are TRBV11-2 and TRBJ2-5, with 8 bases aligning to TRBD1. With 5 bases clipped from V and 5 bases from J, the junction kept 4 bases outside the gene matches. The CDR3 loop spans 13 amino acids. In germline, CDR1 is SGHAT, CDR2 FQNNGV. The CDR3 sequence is CASSLRQGETQYF. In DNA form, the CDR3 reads TGTGCCAGCAGCCTGAGACAGGGGGAGACCCAGTACTTC.

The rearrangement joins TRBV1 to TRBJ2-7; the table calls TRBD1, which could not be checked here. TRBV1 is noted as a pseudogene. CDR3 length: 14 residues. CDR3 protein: CTSSHPGQGYEQYF. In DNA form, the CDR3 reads TGCACCAGCAGCCACCCGGGACAGGGTTACGAGCAGTACTTC.

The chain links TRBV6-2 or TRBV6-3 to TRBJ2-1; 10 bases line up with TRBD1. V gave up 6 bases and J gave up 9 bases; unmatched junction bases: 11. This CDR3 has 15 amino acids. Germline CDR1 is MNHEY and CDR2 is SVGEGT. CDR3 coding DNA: TGTGCCAGCAGCTCCCGGGACAGGGGCCCCGGTGAGCAGTTCTTC. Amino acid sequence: CASSSRDRGPGEQFF.

Written as DNA, the CDR3 is TGTGCCAGCAGCTTAGCAGGACAGGGGGATAACGAGCAGTACTTC. Encoded protein: CASSLAGQGDNEQYF. The chain employs TRBV7-3 and TRBJ2-7, with 10 bases matching TRBD1. The germline V gene encodes CDR1 SGHTA and CDR2 FQGTGA. The CDR3 is 15 residues long. Trimming removed 2 bases from V and 5 bases from J; junction bases left unmatched: 6.

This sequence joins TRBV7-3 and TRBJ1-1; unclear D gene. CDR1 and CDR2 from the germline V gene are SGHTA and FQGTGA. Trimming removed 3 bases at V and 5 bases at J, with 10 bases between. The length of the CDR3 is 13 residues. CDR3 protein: CASSLGIGTEAFF. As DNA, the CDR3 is TGTGCCAGCAGCTTGGGGATAGGAACTGAAGCTTTCTTT. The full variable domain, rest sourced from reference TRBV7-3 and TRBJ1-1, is GAGVSQTPSNKVTEKGKYVELRCDPISGHTALYWYRQSLGQGPEFLIYFQGTGAADDSGLPNDRFFAVRPEGSVSTLKIQRTERGDSAVYLCASSLGIGTEAFFGQGTRLTVV.

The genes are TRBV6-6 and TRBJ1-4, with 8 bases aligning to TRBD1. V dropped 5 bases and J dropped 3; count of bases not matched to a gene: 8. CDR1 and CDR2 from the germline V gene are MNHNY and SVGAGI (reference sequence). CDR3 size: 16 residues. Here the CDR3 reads CASSLLLTGANEKLFF. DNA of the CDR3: TGTGCCAGCAGTCTCCTACTGACAGGGGCTAATGAAAAACTGTTTTTT.

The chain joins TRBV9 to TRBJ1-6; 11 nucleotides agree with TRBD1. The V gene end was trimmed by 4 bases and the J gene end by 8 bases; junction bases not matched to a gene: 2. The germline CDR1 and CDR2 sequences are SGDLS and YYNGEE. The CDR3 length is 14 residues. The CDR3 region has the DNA TGTGCCAGCAGCTTGGGACAGGGGGATTCACCCCTCCACTTT. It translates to CASSLGQGDSPLHF.

The DNA of the CDR3 is TGTGCCAGCAGCTTACCAGGGTGGAGTAATTCACCCCTCCACTTT. Translating gives CASSLPGWSNSPLHF. This chain joins TRBV7-2 and TRBJ1-6; possible D gene TRBD1, 5 bases. The CDR3 runs to 15 residues. CDR1 and CDR2 (germline): SGHTA, FQGNSA. V gave up 2 bases and J gave up 6 bases, with 11 bases separating them.

This chain's CDR3 is CASSSRDSGNTIYF. The CDR3 coding sequence is TGTGCCAGCAGCTCCCGGGACTCTGGAAACACCATATATTTT. The genes are TRBV5-6 and TRBJ1-3; D unresolved. Germline V gives CDR1 SGHDT, CDR2 YYEEEE. V shed 3 bases and J shed 0 bases, with 7 bases lying between them. CDR3 length: 14 residues.

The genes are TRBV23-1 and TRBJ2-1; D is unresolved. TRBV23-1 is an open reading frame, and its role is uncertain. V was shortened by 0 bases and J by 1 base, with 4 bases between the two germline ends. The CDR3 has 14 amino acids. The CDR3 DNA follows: TGCGCCAGCAGTCAATCTTGTTCCTACAATGAGCAGTTCTTC. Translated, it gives CASSQSCSYNEQFF.

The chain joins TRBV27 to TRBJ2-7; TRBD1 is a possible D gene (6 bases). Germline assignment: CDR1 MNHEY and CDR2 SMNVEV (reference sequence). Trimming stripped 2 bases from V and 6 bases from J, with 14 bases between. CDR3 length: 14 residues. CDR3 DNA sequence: TGTGCCAGCAGTTTAGTCAGGGGAAAGGGCGAGCAGTACTTC. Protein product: CASSLVRGKGEQYF.

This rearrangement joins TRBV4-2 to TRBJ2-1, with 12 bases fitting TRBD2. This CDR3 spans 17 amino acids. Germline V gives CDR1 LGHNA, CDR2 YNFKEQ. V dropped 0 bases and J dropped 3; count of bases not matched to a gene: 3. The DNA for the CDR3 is TGTGCCAGCAGCCAAGATTTACTAGCGGGGGGCTACAATGAGCAGTTCTTC. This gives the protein CASSQDLLAGGYNEQFF.

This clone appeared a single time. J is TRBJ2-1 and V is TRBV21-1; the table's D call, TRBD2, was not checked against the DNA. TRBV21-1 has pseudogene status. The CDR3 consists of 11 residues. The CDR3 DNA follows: TGTGCCAGCATCGGTTCTAATGAGCAGTTCTTC. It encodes CASIGSNEQFF.

The CDR3 region has the DNA TGTGCCAGCAGCTTAAACGTTCGGAATGAGCAGTTCTTC. Residues: CASSLNVRNEQFF. The rearrangement joins TRBV7-3 to TRBJ2-1, with unresolved D. The CDR3 runs to 13 residues. Trimming left V 1 base short and J 7 bases short, with 8 bases between. The germline V gene has CDR1 SGHTA and CDR2 FQGTGA.

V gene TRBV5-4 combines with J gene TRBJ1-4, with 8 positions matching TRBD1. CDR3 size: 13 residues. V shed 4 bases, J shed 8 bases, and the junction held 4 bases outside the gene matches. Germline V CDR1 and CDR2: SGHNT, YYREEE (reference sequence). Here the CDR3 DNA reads TGTGCCAGCAGCGAACAGGGGGAAGAAAAACTGTTTTTT. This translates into CASSEQGEEKLFF.

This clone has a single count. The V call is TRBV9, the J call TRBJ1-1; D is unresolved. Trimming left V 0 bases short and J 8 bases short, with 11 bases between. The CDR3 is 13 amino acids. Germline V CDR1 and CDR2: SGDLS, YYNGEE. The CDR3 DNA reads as TGTGCCAGCAGCGTAGAGGCAGGTCAAGAAGCTTTCTTT. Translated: CASSVEAGQEAFF.

The CDR3 is CASSLKQYNSPLHF. In nucleotides, the CDR3 is TGTGCCAGCAGTTTAAAACAATATAATTCACCCCTCCACTTT. The chain couples TRBV28 to TRBJ1-6; D is unresolved. Trimming left V 2 bases short and J 4 bases short, with 6 bases between. The CDR3 length is 14 residues. Germline assignment: CDR1 MDHEN and CDR2 SYDVKM.

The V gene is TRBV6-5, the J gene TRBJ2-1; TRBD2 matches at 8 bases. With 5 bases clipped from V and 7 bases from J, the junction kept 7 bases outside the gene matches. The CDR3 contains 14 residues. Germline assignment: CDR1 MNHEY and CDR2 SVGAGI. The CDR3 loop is CASSPGLVGNEQFF. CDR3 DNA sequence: TGTGCCAGCAGTCCGGGACTAGTGGGAAATGAGCAGTTCTTC.

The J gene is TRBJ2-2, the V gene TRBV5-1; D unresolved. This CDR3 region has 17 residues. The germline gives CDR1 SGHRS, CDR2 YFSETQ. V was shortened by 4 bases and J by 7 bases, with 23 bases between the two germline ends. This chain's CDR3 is CASSVTVDRHNLGELFF. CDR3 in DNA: TGCGCCAGCAGCGTGACGGTTGACCGACATAATCTCGGGGAGCTGTTTTTT.

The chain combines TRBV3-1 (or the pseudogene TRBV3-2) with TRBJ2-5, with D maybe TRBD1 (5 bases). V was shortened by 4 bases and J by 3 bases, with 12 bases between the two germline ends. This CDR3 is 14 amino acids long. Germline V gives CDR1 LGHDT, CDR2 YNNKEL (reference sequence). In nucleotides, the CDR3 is TGTGCCAGCAGCCGACGACAGTCAGAAGAGACCCAGTACTTC. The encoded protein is CASSRRQSEETQYF.

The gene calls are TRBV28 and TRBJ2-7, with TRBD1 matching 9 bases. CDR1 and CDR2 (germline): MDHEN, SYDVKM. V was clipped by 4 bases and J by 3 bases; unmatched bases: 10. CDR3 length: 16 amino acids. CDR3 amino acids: CASSSSGTGFFYEQYF. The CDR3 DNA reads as TGTGCCAGCAGTTCATCCGGGACAGGGTTTTTCTACGAGCAGTACTTC.